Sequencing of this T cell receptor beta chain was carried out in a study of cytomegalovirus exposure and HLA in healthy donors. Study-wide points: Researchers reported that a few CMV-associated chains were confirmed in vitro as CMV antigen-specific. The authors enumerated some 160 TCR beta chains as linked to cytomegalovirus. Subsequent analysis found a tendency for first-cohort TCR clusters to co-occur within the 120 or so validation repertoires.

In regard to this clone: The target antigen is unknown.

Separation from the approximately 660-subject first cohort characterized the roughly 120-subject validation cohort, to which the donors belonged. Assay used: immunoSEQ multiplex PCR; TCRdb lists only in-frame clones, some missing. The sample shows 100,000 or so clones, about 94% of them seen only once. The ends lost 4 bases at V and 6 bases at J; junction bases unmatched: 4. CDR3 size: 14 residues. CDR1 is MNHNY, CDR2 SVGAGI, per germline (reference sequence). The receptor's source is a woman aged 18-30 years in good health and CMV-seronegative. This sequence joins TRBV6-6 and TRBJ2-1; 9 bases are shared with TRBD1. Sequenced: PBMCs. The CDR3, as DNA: TGTGCCAGCAGTTCGACAGGGGGAGGCAATGAGCAGTTCTTC. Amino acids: CASSSTGGGNEQFF.